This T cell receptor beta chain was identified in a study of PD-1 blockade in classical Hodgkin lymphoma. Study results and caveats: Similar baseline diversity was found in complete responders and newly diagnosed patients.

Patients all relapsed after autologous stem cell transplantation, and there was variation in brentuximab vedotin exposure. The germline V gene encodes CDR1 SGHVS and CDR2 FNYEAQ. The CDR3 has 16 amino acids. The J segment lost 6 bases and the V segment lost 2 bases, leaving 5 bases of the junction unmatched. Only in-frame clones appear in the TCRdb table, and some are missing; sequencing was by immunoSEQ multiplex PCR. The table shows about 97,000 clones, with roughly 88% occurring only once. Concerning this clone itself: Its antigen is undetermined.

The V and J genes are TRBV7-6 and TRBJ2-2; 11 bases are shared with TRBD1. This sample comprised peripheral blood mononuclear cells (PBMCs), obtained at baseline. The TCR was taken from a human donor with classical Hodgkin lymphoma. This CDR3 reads CASSLRTGGGPGELFF. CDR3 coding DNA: TGTGCCAGCAGCTTAAGGACAGGGGGCGGCCCCGGGGAGCTGTTTTTT.